This TCR beta chain was identified in a study of blood T cell repertoires in COVID-19. Trimming cost V 5 bases and J 3 bases, with 13 bases left between them. Germline V gene lookup returns CDR1 MNHEY and CDR2 SMNVEV (reference sequence). This CDR3 region has 15 residues. TCRdb's copy holds only in-frame clones and misses some; the assay was immunoSEQ multiplex PCR. This table has 55,000 to 75,000 clones, 80% to 90% appearing once. The sample was peripheral blood. The origin of this receptor is a human donor in a cohort sampled during active COVID-19. The chain joins TRBV27 to TRBJ2-2; D might be TRBD2 (5 bases). CDR3 residues: CASSSPLRDTGELFF. CDR3 sequence (DNA): TGTGCCAGCAGTAGCCCCTTGCGGGACACCGGGGAGCTGTTTTTT.